The clone carrying this T cell receptor beta chain was counted at least ten times. The data stem from a study of identical twins. Each CDR3 protein gets one entry after TCRdb re-called the 5' RACE reads with MiXCR. The sample holds 500,000 to 600,000 distinct CDR3 sequences, about 20% seen once. The CDR3 contains 11 residues. Trimming removed 5 bases from V and 11 bases from J, with 10 bases in between. Separately, the same data were catalogued under a study of T cells expressing NK-cell markers.

The chain is built from TRBV12-3 or TRBV12-4 and TRBJ1-5; perhaps TRBD1 as D (5 bases). The TCR originated in a woman aged 18-29 years in good health. The sequencing input was CD4+ T cells sorted from blood. CDR3 DNA sequence: TGTGCCAGCAGTGTTGGGACGGCCCAGCATTTT. Encoded protein: CASSVGTAQHF.